This T cell receptor (beta chain) was captured by sequencing in a study of OX40 agonist ivuxolimab in advanced cancers. Study findings and constraints: With doses of 0.1 to 3.0 mg/kg, CD4+ and CD8+ blood T cells had undergone clonal expansion by week 6. Low clonal expansion, among the lowest seen, marked partial responders at 0.1-3.0 mg/kg. Antigens targeted by the expanded peripheral T cells were not determined.

The CDR3 contains 13 residues. The V end was cut by 5 bases, the J end by 4 bases, with 9 bases between. Germline loops: CDR1 SGHTA, CDR2 FQGTGA. Data came from immunoSEQ multiplex PCR; TCRdb stores just in-frame clones and leaves some out. The table includes roughly 66,000 clones, about 83% detected once. Comment on this clone: The target antigen is unknown.

The chain carries TRBV7-3 and TRBJ1-5; D is ambiguous. The clonotype originates from an adult with an advanced solid tumor such as melanoma, head and neck, liver or kidney cancer. Specimen: CD4+ or CD8+ T cells sorted from blood, collected in a trial of the OX40 agonist ivuxolimab. CDR3 loop: CASSQNENQPQHF. CDR3 DNA: TGTGCCAGCAGCCAAAATGAGAATCAGCCCCAGCATTTT.